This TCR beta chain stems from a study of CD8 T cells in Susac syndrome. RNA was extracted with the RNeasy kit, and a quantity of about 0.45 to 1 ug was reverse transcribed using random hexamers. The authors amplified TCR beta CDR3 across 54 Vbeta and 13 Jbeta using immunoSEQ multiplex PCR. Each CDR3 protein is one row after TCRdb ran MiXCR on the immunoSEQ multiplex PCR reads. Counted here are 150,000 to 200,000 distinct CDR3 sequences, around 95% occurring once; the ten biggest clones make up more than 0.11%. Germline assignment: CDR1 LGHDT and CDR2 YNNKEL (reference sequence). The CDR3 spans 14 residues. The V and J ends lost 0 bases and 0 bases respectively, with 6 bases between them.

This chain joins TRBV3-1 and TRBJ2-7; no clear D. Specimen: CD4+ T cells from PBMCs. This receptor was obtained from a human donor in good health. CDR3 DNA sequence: TGTGCCAGCAGCCAAGACACTCTCTCCTACGAGCAGTACTTC. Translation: CASSQDTLSYEQYF.